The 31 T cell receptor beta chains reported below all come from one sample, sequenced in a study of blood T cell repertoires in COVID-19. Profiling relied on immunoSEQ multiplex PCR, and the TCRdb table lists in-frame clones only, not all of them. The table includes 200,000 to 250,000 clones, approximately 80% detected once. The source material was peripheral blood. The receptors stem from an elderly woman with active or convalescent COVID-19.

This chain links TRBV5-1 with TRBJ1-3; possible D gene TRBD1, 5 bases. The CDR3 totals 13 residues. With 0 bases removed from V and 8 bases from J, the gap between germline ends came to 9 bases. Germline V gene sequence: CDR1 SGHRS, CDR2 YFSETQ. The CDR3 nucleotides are TGCGCCAGCAGCTTGGGCAGGGTTGACACCATATATTTT. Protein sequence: CASSLGRVDTIYF.

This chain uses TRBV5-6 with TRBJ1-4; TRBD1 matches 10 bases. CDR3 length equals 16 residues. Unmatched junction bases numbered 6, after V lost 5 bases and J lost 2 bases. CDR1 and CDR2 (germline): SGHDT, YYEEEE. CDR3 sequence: CASSRDRGLTNEKLFF. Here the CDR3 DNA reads TGTGCCAGCAGTCGTGACAGGGGGCTCACTAATGAAAAACTGTTTTTT.

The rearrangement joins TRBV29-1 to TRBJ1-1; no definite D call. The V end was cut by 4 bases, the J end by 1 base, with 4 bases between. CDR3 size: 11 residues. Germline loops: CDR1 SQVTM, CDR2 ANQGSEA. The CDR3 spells CSVARNTEAFF. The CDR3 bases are TGCAGCGTTGCCAGGAACACTGAAGCTTTCTTT.

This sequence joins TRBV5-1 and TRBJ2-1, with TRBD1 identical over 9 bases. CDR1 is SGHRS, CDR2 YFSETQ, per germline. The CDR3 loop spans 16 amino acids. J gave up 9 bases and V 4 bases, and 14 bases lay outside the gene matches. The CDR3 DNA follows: TGCGCCAGCAGCGCACCCGGGACAGGGTATGGTGGTGAGCAGTTCTTC. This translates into CASSAPGTGYGGEQFF.

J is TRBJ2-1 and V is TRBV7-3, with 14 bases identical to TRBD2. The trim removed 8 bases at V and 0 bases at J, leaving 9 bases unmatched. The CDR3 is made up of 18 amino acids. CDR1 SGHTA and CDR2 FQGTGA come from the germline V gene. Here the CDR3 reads CASRGGTSGSGSYNEQFF. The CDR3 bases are TGTGCCAGCCGGGGCGGGACTAGCGGGAGCGGCTCCTACAATGAGCAGTTCTTC. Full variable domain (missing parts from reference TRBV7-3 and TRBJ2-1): GAGVSQTPSNKVTEKGKYVELRCDPISGHTALYWYRQSLGQGPEFLIYFQGTGAADDSGLPNDRFFAVRPEGSVSTLKIQRTERGDSAVYLCASRGGTSGSGSYNEQFFGPGTRLTVL.

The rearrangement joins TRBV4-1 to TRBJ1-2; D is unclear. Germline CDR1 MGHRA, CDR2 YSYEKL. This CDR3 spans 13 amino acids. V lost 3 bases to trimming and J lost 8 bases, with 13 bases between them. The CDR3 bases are TGCGCCAGCAGCCACGTTGCAATGAGCGGCTACACCTTC. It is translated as CASSHVAMSGYTF.

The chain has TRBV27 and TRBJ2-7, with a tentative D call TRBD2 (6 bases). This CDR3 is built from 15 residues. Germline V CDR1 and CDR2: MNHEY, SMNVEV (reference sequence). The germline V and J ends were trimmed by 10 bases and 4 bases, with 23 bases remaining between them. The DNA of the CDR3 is TGTGCCACTTCGGCCAACCAGGGACTTCCGTACGAGCAGTACTTC. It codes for CATSANQGLPYEQYF.

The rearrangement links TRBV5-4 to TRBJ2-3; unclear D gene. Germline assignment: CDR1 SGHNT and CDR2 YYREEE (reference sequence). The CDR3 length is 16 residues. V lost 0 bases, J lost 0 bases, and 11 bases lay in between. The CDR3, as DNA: TGTGCCAGCAGCTTGGCCGCTAGTACGAGCACAGATACGCAGTATTTT. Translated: CASSLAASTSTDTQYF.

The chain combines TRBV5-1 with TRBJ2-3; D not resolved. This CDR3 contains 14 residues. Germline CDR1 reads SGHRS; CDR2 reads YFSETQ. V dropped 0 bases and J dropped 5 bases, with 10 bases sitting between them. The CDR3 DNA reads TGCGCCAGCAGCTTGGATTCGCTAGGAGATACGCAGTATTTT. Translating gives CASSLDSLGDTQYF. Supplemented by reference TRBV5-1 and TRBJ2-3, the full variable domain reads KAGVTQTPRYLIKTRGQQVTLSCSPISGHRSVSWYQQTPGQGLQFLFEYFSETQRNKGNFPGRFSGRQFSNSRSEMNVSTLELGDSALYLCASSLDSLGDTQYFGPGTRLTVL.

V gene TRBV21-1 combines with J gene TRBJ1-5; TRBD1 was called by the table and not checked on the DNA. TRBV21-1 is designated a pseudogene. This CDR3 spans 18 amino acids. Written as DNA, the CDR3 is TGTGCCAGCAGCAAGTTAACAGGGATCTCTTATAGCAATCAGCCCCAGCATTTT. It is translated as CASSKLTGISYSNQPQHF.

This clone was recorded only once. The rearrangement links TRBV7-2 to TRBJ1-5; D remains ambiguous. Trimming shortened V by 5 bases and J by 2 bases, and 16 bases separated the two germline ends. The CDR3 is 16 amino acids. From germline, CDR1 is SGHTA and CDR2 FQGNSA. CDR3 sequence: CASSPRGHSGNQPQHF. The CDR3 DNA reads TGTGCCAGCAGCCCTCGAGGGCATAGCGGCAATCAGCCCCAGCATTTT.

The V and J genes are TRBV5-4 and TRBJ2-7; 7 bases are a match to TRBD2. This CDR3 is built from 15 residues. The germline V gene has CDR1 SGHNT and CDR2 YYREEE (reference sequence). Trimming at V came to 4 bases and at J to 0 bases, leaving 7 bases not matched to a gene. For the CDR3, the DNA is TGTGCCAGCAGCGAATCTAGCGGAAACTCCTACGAGCAGTACTTC. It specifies CASSESSGNSYEQYF.

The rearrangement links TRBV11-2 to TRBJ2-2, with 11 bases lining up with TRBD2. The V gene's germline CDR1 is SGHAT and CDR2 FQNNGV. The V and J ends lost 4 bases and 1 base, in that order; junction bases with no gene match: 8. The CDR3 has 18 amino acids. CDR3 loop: CASSWRLAGGLNTGELFF. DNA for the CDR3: TGTGCCAGCAGCTGGCGTCTAGCGGGGGGCTTGAACACCGGGGAGCTGTTTTTT.

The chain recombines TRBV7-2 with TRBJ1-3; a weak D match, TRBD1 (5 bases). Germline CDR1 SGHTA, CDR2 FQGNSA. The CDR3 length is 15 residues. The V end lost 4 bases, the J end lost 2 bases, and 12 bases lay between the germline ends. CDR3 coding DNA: TGTGCCAGCAGCTCCTCAGGGATTACTGGAAACACCATATATTTT. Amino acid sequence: CASSSSGITGNTIYF.

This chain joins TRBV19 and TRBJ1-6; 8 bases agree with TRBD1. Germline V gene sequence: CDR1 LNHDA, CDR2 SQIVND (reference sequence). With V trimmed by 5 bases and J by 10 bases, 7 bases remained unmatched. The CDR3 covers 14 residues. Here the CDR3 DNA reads TGTGCCAGTAGTTCTCAGGGGGCCTTGTCACCCCTCCACTTT. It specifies CASSSQGALSPLHF. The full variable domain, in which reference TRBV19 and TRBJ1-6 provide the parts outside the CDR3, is DGGITQSPKYLFRKEGQNVTLSCEQNLNHDAMYWYRQDPGQGLRLIYYSQIVNDFQKGDIAEGYSVSREKKESFPLTVTSAQKNPTAFYLCASSSQGALSPLHFGNGTRLTVT.

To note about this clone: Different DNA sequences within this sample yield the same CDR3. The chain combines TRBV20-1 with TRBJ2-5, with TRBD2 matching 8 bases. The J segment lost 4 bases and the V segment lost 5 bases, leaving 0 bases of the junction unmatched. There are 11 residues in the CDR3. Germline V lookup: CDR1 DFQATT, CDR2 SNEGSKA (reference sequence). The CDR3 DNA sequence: TGCAGTGCTGCGGGGGGAGAGACCCAGTACTTC. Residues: CSAAGGETQYF.

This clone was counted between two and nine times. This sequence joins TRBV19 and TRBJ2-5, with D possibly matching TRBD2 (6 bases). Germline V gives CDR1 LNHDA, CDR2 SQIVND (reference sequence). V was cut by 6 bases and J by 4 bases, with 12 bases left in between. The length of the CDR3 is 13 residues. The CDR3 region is CASSGSGGETQYF. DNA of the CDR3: TGTGCCAGTAGCGGGAGTGGGGGAGAGACCCAGTACTTC.

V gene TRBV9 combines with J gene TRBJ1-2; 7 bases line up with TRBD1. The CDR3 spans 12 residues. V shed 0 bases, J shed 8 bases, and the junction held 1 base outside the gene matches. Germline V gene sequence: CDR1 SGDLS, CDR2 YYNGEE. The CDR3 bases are TGTGCCAGCAGCGTAGTAGGGGGCGGCTACACCTTC. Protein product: CASSVVGGGYTF. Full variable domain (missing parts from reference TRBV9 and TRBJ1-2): DSGVTQTPKHLITATGQRVTLRCSPRSGDLSVYWYQQSLDQGLQFLIQYYNGEERAKGNILERFSAQQFPDLHSELNLSSLELGDSALYFCASSVVGGGYTFGSGTRLTVV.

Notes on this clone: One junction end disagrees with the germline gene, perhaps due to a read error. The CDR3 is CASSQELVFSVF. DNA of the CDR3: TGTGCCAGCAGCCAAGAACTAGTGTTCTCGGTCTTC. This sequence joins TRBV3-1 (or the pseudogene TRBV3-2) and TRBJ2-1; D may be TRBD2 (5 bases). From germline, CDR1 is LGHDT and CDR2 YNNKEL (reference sequence). The CDR3 is 12 amino acids.

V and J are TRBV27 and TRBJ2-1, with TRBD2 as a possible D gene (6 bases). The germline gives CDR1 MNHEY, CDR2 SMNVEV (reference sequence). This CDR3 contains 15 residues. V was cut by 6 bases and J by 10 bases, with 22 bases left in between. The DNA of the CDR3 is TGTGCCAGCAGCCCACCGGGACTTCCGTTTAAGGAGCAGTTCTTC. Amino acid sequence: CASSPPGLPFKEQFF.

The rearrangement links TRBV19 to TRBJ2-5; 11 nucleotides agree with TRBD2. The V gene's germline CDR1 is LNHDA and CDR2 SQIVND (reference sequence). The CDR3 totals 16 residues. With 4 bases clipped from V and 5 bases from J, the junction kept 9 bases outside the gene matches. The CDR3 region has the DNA TGTGCCAGTAGTACTAGTCGACTAGCGGGAAGGGAGACCCAGTACTTC. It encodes CASSTSRLAGRETQYF.

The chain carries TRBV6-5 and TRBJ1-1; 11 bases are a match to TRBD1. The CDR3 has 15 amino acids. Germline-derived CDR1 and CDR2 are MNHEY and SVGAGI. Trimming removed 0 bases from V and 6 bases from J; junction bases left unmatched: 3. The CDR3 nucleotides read TGTGCCAGCAGTTACTCGGGACAGGGGGGGGCTGAAGCTTTCTTT. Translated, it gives CASSYSGQGGAEAFF.

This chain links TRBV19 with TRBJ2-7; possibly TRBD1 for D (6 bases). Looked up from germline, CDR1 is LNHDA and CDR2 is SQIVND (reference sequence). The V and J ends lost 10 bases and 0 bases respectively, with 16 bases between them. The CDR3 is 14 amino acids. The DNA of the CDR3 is TGTGCCACTAAGAGACAGGCGCTCTCCTACGAGCAGTACTTC. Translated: CATKRQALSYEQYF.

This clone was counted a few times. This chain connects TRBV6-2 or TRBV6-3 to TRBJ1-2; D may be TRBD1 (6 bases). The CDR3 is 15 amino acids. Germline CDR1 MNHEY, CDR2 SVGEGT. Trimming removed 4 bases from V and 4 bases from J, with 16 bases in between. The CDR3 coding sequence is TGTGCCAGCAGTTCCTACGGGACATCCCTCTATGGCTACACCTTC. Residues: CASSSYGTSLYGYTF.

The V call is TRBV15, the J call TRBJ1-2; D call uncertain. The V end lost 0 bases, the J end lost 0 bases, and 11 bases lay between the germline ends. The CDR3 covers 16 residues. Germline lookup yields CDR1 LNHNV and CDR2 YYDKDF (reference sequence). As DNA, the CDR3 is TGTGCCACCAGCAGAGATCTGGCGGGCGCTAACTATGGCTACACCTTC. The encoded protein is CATSRDLAGANYGYTF.

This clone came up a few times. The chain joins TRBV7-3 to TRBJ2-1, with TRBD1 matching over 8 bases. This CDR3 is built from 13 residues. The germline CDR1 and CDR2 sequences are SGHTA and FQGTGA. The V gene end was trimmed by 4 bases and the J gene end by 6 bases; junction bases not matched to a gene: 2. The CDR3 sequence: CASSSDRGNEQFF. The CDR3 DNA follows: TGTGCCAGCAGCTCCGACAGGGGCAATGAGCAGTTCTTC.

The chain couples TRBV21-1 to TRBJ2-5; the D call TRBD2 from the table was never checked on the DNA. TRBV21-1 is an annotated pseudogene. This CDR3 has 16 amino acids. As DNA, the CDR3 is TGTGCCAGCAGCAAAGAACTAGCGGATTGTTGCGAGACCCAGTACTTC. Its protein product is CASSKELADCCETQYF.

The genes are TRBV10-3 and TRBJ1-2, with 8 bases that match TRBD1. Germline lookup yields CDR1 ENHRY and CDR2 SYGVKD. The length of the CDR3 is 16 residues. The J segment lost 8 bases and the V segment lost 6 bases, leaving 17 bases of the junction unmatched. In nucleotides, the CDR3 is TGTGCCATCAGCGCCCCAGGGGGCGCCCTGACGGGGGGCTACACCTTC. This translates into CAISAPGGALTGGYTF.

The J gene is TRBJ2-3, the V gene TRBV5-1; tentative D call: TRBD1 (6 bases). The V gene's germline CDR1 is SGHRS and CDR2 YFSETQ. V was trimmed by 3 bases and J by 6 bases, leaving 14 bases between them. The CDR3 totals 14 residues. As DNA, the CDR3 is TGCGCCAGCAGCTCGTGGCAGCAGGGGGATACGCAGTATTTT. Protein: CASSSWQQGDTQYF.

The CDR3 DNA reads as TGTGCCAGCAGTTTGGGGCAAGCGGGGAACAAAAACATTCAGTACTTC. Translated, it gives CASSLGQAGNKNIQYF. The chain recombines TRBV6-5 with TRBJ2-4, with 7 bases aligning to TRBD2. The CDR3 loop spans 16 amino acids. The J segment lost 3 bases and the V segment lost 4 bases, leaving 9 bases of the junction unmatched. From germline, CDR1 is MNHEY and CDR2 SVGAGI.

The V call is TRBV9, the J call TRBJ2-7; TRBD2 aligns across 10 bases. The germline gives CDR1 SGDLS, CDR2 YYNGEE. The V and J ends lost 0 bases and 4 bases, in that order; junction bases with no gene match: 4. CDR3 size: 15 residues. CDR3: CASSVAVSGRYEQYF. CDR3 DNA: TGTGCCAGCAGCGTAGCGGTTAGCGGGAGGTACGAGCAGTACTTC.